This TCR beta chain originates from a study of shared clonotypes between healthy human individuals. At the level of the study: CD8 memory received one plate per donor, CD8 naive two, CD4 memory three and CD4 naive three. Findings and limits, study-wide: Several donors held about 4.6% of naive CD4 clonotypes in common. Generally, estimated richness proved larger in naive subsets than it did in memory subsets.

Trimming stripped 5 bases from V and 0 bases from J, with 11 bases between. Germline V gene data show CDR1 as SGHVS and CDR2 as FNYEAQ. The length of the CDR3 is 15 residues. CD45RO-negative cells were positively selected for CCR7, leaving out terminally differentiated effector memory CD45RA+ cells. Several immunoSEQ plates held equal portions of the genomic DNA taken from each subset. Here immunoSEQ multiplex PCR was the method, and the copy in TCRdb shows in-frame clones only, minus some. The repertoire holds about 2.1 million clones, with 85% to 95% as singletons. As for this clone: Its target is not known. The same CDR3 arises from other DNA sequences in this sample as well.

The TCR sequence derives from a man aged 18-30 years in good health. Some clones in this sample may be carry-over from other donors' samples. V is TRBV7-6 and J is TRBJ2-1; D not resolved. Sequencing was done on a sample of naive CD8+ T cells from PBMCs. The CDR3 here is CASSPSVVSYNEQFF. DNA for the CDR3: TGTGCCAGCAGCCCAAGTGTAGTCTCCTACAATGAGCAGTTCTTC.